This T cell receptor (beta chain) was sequenced for a study of blood T cell repertoires in COVID-19. Germline lookup yields CDR1 MNHNY and CDR2 SVGAGI (reference sequence). With 6 bases removed from V and 0 bases from J, the gap between germline ends came to 6 bases. The CDR3 length is 14 residues. Clones were sequenced by immunoSEQ multiplex PCR, and TCRdb holds only the in-frame ones, with some missing. This sample has under 75,000 clones, with 70% to 75% found just once. The clonotype comes from a woman between 45 and 60 years old with active or convalescent COVID-19. Sequencing was performed on peripheral blood. V usage is TRBV6-6 and J usage is TRBJ2-6; D is ambiguous. CDR3: CASSRSSGANVLTF. CDR3 coding DNA: TGTGCCAGCAGCCGGAGCTCTGGGGCCAACGTCCTGACTTTC.